This T cell receptor beta chain stems from a study of OX40 agonist ivuxolimab in advanced cancers. The V end lost 3 bases, the J end lost 6 bases, and 15 bases lay between the germline ends. This CDR3 has 16 amino acids. In germline, CDR1 is MNHEY, CDR2 SMNVEV (reference sequence). The data were produced by immunoSEQ multiplex PCR, yet TCRdb's version contains in-frame clones alone and is incomplete. This sample has around 67,000 clones, with 75% to 90% found just once. Material: CD4+ or CD8+ T cells sorted from blood, obtained in a trial of the OX40 agonist ivuxolimab. This sequence originates from an adult with an advanced solid tumor such as melanoma, head and neck, liver or kidney cancer. The rearrangement links TRBV27 to TRBJ1-6, with D perhaps TRBD1 (5 bases). CDR3 nucleotide sequence: TGTGCCAGCAGTTTTAGAGTTGGGAGGGGTAATTCACCCCTCCACTTT. Translating it yields CASSFRVGRGNSPLHF.